Listed here are 11 T cell receptor beta chains from one sample, sequenced in a study of post-analysis software for immune sequencing data. Overall study results and limits: Among 5 or 6 TRBV segments more frequent in patients than controls were TRBV5-6, TRBV5-1 and TRBV20-1.

Unique molecular identifiers were built into the TCR beta cDNA libraries. One entry per CDR3 protein results from TCRdb running MiXCR on the PCR reads. The sample lists approximately 150,000 distinct CDR3 sequences; around 30% were seen once. For these TCRs, the target antigens are not known. Sequenced sample: blood. The receptor source for this set is a girl between 5 and 17 years old with multiple sclerosis.

This sequence joins TRBV7-2 and TRBJ2-3; a weak D match, TRBD2 (5 bases). CDR1 and CDR2 from the germline V gene are SGHTA and FQGNSA. The length of the CDR3 is 16 residues. Trimming stripped 1 base from V and 4 bases from J, with 15 bases between. CDR3 protein: CASSLVLAGVADTQYF. The CDR3, as DNA: TGTGCCAGCAGCTTAGTCCTAGCCGGAGTGGCAGATACGCAGTATTTT.

The chain has TRBV30 and TRBJ1-2, with 8 bases aligning to TRBD1. The CDR3 loop spans 11 amino acids. V trimming: 6 bases; J trimming: 7 bases; junction bases outside the gene matches: 4. Looked up from germline, CDR1 is GTSNPN and CDR2 is SVGIG (reference sequence). The CDR3 region is CACETGGGYTF. DNA for the CDR3: TGTGCCTGCGAAACAGGGGGTGGCTACACCTTC.

The chain employs TRBV18 and TRBJ2-5, with D perhaps being TRBD1 or TRBD2 (5 bases each). The J call may be faulty, since TRBJ2-7 better matches the DNA end. CDR1 and CDR2 from the germline V gene are KGHSH and LQKENI. The CDR3 consists of 14 residues. Written as DNA, the CDR3 is TGTGCCAGCTCACTCGAGGGGAGTTTAAACGAGCAGTACTTC. This translates into CASSLEGSLNEQYF.

This rearrangement joins TRBV6-6 to TRBJ1-5, with D unresolved. Trimming cost V 4 bases and J 2 bases, with 12 bases left between them. The CDR3 contains 15 residues. In germline, CDR1 is MNHNY, CDR2 SVGAGI (reference sequence). The CDR3 spells CASSFRGEGNQPQHF. In DNA form, the CDR3 reads TGTGCCAGCAGTTTTCGGGGTGAAGGCAATCAGCCCCAGCATTTT.

Points on this clonotype: Germline is not matched at one junction end, which may reflect a read error. This chain joins TRBV7-9 and TRBJ2-5; D may correspond to TRBD1 or TRBD2 (5 bases each). CDR3 length: 15 residues. Germline assignment: CDR1 SEHNR and CDR2 FQNEAQ (reference sequence). The DNA of the CDR3 is TGTGCCAGCAGCGGGAGCAGGGAATTTAAGGAGACCCGGTACTTC. Protein: CASSGSREFKETRYF. The complete variable domain, with remaining parts taken from reference TRBV7-9 and TRBJ2-5, reads DTGVSQNPRHKITKRGQNVTFRCDPISEHNRLYWYRQTLGQGPEFLTYFQNEAQLEKSRLLSDRFSAERPKGSFSTLEIQRTEQGDSAMYLCASSGSREFKETRYFGPGTRLLVL.

This chain connects TRBV24-1 to TRBJ2-1; TRBD1 agrees at 7 bases. The J segment lost 5 bases and the V segment lost 6 bases, leaving 15 bases of the junction unmatched. The length of the CDR3 is 17 residues. CDR1 is KGHDR and CDR2 is SFDVKD in the germline V gene. The CDR3 region is CATSSGTEKAQDNEQFF. CDR3 nucleotides: TGTGCCACCAGTTCAGGGACAGAAAAGGCCCAGGACAATGAGCAGTTCTTC.

On this clonotype itself: Its ends do not fully match the called genes, so a read error is possible. This sequence joins TRBV5-1 and TRBJ1-1; D is possibly TRBD1 (6 bases). CDR3 size: 15 residues. Germline loops: CDR1 SGHRS, CDR2 YFSETQ. Here the CDR3 reads CATTVGGGPNTEAFF. CDR3 DNA: TGCGCCACAACCGTCGGAGGGGGGCCGAACACTGAAGCCTTCTTT.

As to this clonotype: A much bigger clone sits one base away, suggesting this may be a read error. V is TRBV4-1 and J is TRBJ2-3; tentatively, D is TRBD2 (5 bases). The CDR3 runs 13 residues. Germline assignment: CDR1 MGHRA and CDR2 YSYEKL. The CDR3 coding sequence is TGCGCCAGCAGCCAAAGCGGCACAGATGCGCAGTATTTT. This encodes CASSQSGTDAQYF.

The rearrangement joins TRBV6-5 to TRBJ1-1; D might be TRBD1 (6 bases). The ends were cut back, 8 bases at V and 11 bases at J, with 12 bases in the middle. This CDR3 region has 10 residues. The germline gives CDR1 MNHEY, CDR2 SVGAGI. CDR3 coding DNA: TGTGCCAGCGGCAGGGGACTGGCTTTCTTT. It codes for CASGRGLAFF.

The V and J genes are TRBV20-1 and TRBJ2-3, with 8 bases identical to TRBD1. Trimming cost V 0 bases and J 2 bases; bases outside gene matches: 4. This CDR3 comprises 15 residues. In germline, CDR1 is DFQATT, CDR2 SNEGSKA (reference sequence). The CDR3 protein is CSARDRTGNTDTQYF. CDR3 bases: TGCAGTGCTAGAGACCGGACAGGGAACACAGATACGCAGTATTTT.

A note on this clonotype: This may be a read error: a much more frequent sequence differs by one nucleotide. CDR3 region: CASSVQRGAQYF. The CDR3 region has the DNA TGTGCCAGCAGTGTTCAACGAGGGGCGCAGTATTTT. The V gene is TRBV6-1, the J gene TRBJ2-3; D tentatively reads TRBD1 or TRBD2 (5 bases each). CDR3 length: 12 amino acids. The V and J ends lost 4 bases and 10 bases respectively, with 12 bases between them. Germline V gene data show CDR1 as MNHNS and CDR2 as SASEGT.